The 9 T cell receptor beta chains in this list originate from one sample, sequenced in a study of blood T cell repertoires in COVID-19. Assay used: immunoSEQ multiplex PCR; TCRdb lists only in-frame clones, some missing. The table includes 150,000 to 200,000 clones, over 70% detected once. The sample comprised PBMCs or T cells enriched from blood (not recorded which). The source is a man aged 45 to 65 who had recovered from COVID-19.

The chain employs TRBV29-1 and TRBJ2-7; 11 bases are shared with TRBD2. This CDR3 is built from 17 residues. Germline V gene sequence: CDR1 SQVTM, CDR2 ANQGSEA. V lost 6 bases, J lost 0 bases, and 13 bases stayed unmatched. The CDR3 DNA sequence: TGCAGCGTCGGAAGGACTAGCGGGCTTATCAGCTCCTACGAGCAGTACTTC. Translating it yields CSVGRTSGLISSYEQYF.

The chain recombines TRBV9 with TRBJ1-1; D is unclear. Deletions cut 3 bases from V and 1 base from J, with 13 bases between. CDR1 and CDR2 (germline): SGDLS, YYNGEE. The CDR3 runs 15 residues. The CDR3 DNA sequence: TGTGCCAGCAGCGACCAAAGAGCTTCGAACACTGAAGCTTTCTTT. Translation gives CASSDQRASNTEAFF. Supplemented by reference TRBV9 and TRBJ1-1, the full variable domain reads DSGVTQTPKHLITATGQRVTLRCSPRSGDLSVYWYQQSLDQGLQFLIQYYNGEERAKGNILERFSAQQFPDLHSELNLSSLELGDSALYFCASSDQRASNTEAFFGQGTRLTVV.

This chain connects TRBV12-3 or TRBV12-4 to TRBJ1-1; no reliable D call. The germline V and J ends were trimmed by 6 bases and 4 bases, with 12 bases remaining between them. The CDR3 loop spans 13 amino acids. The DNA for the CDR3 is TGTGCCAGCAGGGTGAGCTCAAGCACTGAAGCTTTCTTT. Encoded protein: CASRVSSSTEAFF.

J is TRBJ2-5 and V is TRBV1; the table's TRBD2 call for D was not verified on the DNA. TRBV1 is classified as a pseudogene. CDR3 size: 19 residues. In nucleotides, the CDR3 is TGCACCAGCAGCCAAGACCAGGGGCTAGCGGGGGGCCGGGTGGAGACCCAGTACTTC. It encodes CTSSQDQGLAGGRVETQYF.

The chain has TRBV5-4 and TRBJ2-2, with D possibly matching TRBD2 (5 bases). From germline, CDR1 is SGHNT and CDR2 YYREEE (reference sequence). V lost 10 bases to trimming and J lost 4 bases, with 20 bases between them. This CDR3 region has 15 residues. The CDR3, as DNA: TGTGCCGTGCTCCTCCGGGAAAGAGGCACCGGGGAGCTGTTTTTT. Protein product: CAVLLRERGTGELFF.

V and J are TRBV11-3 and TRBJ1-1, with 7 bases identical to TRBD1. The V gene end was trimmed by 4 bases and the J gene end by 2 bases; junction bases not matched to a gene: 4. This CDR3 has 14 amino acids. CDR1 and CDR2 from the germline V gene are SGHNT and YENEEA. The CDR3 DNA sequence: TGTGCCAGCAGCTCGGGACAGAGTAACACTGAAGCTTTCTTT. Its translation is CASSSGQSNTEAFF.

V and J are TRBV27 and TRBJ2-7; 8 bases align to TRBD1. The V gene end was trimmed by 1 base and the J gene end by 3 bases; junction bases not matched to a gene: 11. The CDR3 totals 17 residues. The V gene's germline CDR1 is MNHEY and CDR2 SMNVEV (reference sequence). The DNA of the CDR3 is TGTGCCAGCAGTTTATACGCGTGGGACAGGAAGGGCTACGAGCAGTACTTC. It translates to CASSLYAWDRKGYEQYF.

The chain couples TRBV6-1 to TRBJ2-7; tentatively, D is TRBD2 (6 bases). The germline gives CDR1 MNHNS, CDR2 SASEGT. This CDR3 spans 12 amino acids. V was trimmed by 1 base and J by 7 bases, leaving 8 bases between them. The CDR3 DNA reads as TGTGCCAGCAGTGAAGGGGGGAGGGAGCAGTACTTC. It specifies CASSEGGREQYF.

The chain has TRBV29-1 and TRBJ2-7; 7 bases fit TRBD1. Germline CDR1 reads SQVTM; CDR2 reads ANQGSEA. There are 14 residues in the CDR3. The V gene end was trimmed by 5 bases and the J gene end by 1 base; junction bases not matched to a gene: 8. The CDR3: CSVRSRTGSYEQYF. DNA of the CDR3: TGCAGCGTTCGATCCCGGACAGGTTCCTACGAGCAGTACTTC.